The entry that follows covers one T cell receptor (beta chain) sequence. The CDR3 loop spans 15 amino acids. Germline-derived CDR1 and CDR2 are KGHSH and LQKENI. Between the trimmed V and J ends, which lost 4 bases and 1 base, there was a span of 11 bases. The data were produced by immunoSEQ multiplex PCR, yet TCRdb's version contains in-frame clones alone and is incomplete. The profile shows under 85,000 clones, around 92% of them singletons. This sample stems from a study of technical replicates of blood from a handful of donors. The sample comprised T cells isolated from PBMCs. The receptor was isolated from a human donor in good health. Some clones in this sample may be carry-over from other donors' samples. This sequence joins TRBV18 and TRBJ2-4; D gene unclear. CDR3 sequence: CASSLPFGAKNIQYF. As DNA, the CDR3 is TGTGCCAGCTCACTCCCATTCGGGGCCAAAAACATTCAGTACTTC. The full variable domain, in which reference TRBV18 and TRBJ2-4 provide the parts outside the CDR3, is NAGVMQNPRHLVRRRGQEARLRCSPMKGHSHVYWYRQLPEEGLKFMVYLQKENIIDESGMPKERFSAEFPKEGPSILRIQQVVRGDSAAYFCASSLPFGAKNIQYFGAGTRLSVL.